This T cell receptor (beta chain) was sequenced in a study of T cells and Merkel cell carcinoma outcomes. V dropped 4 bases and J dropped 6 bases, with 10 bases sitting between them. CDR1 LGHNA and CDR2 YNFKEQ come from the germline V gene. The CDR3 consists of 12 residues. Some clones are missing from TCRdb's copy, which holds only in-frame ones; the method was immunoSEQ multiplex PCR. This sample has about 15,000 clones, with over 70% found just once. With respect to this clone: Its antigen is undetermined.

Study-wide points: Reportedly, T-cell repertoire with density predicts Merkel cell carcinoma outcomes.

The V gene is TRBV4-2, the J gene TRBJ2-7; maybe TRBD2 (5 bases). This receptor was obtained from a human donor with Merkel cell carcinoma. The sample comprised tumor tissue from Merkel cell carcinoma. CDR3 amino acids: CASSPGSAEQYF. DNA of the CDR3: TGTGCCAGCAGCCCGGGATCTGCCGAGCAGTACTTC.